What follows is one TCR beta chain and its context. The antigen remains unidentified. The PCR was carried out with 60 Vbeta primers and 13 Jbeta primers. Measured with immunoSEQ multiplex PCR; TCRdb has only the in-frame clones, and not every one. The table shows about 85,000 clones, with 75% to 90% occurring only once. Regarding donors, all were healthy bone marrow donors. The entry originates in a study of cytomegalovirus exposure and HLA in healthy donors. Regarding the study as a whole: Donor immune exposure was known only as CMV serostatus. Presence/absence analyses treated sequencing depth as roughly uniform across donors.

CDR3 length: 15 residues. CDR1 and CDR2 (germline): SGHRS, YFSETQ. Trimming pared 1 base from V and 5 bases from J, leaving 16 bases between. The source is a man aged 50-59 years in good health and CMV-seropositive. Sequencing was done on a sample of PBMCs. The chain carries TRBV5-1 and TRBJ2-7; D is perhaps TRBD2 (6 bases). CDR3 amino acids: CASSLSAGSIHEQYF. In DNA, the CDR3 is TGCGCCAGCAGCTTGTCGGCGGGGAGCATCCACGAGCAGTACTTC.